This T cell receptor beta chain was sequenced in a study of T-cell reconstitution after alpha-beta-depleted transplantation in children. Germline CDR1 is SQVTM and CDR2 is ANQGSEA. The V gene lost 2 bases and the J gene lost 1 base, with 8 bases spanning the gap. This CDR3 is 13 amino acids long. This clonotype was observed a few times. Unique molecular identifiers were incorporated into the prepared TCRbeta library. In TCRdb, the PCR reads were re-called with MiXCR into one record per CDR3 protein. Of some 200,000 distinct CDR3 sequences in the sample, about 8.7% were seen once. This specimen was PBMCs, mostly from graft donor cells, taken 360 days after TCRalphabeta/CD19-depleted stem cell transplant. This receptor was taken from a male patient between 2 and 10 years old who had a stem cell transplant for acute myeloid leukemia, so the T cells may come from the graft donor. The chain joins TRBV29-1 to TRBJ2-5; tentatively, D is TRBD1 (6 bases). The chain's CDR3 is CSVEPDSQETQYF. The CDR3 DNA sequence: TGCAGCGTTGAACCGGACAGCCAAGAGACCCAGTACTTC.